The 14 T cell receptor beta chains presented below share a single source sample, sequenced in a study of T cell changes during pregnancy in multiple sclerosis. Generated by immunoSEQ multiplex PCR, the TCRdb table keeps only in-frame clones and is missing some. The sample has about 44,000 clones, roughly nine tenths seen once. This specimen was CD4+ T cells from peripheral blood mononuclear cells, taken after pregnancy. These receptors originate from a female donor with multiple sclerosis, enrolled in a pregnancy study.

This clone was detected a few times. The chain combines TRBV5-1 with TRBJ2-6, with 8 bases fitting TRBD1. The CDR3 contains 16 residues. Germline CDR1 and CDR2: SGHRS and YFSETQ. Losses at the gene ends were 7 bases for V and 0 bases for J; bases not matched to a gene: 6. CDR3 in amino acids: CASAPGGNSGANVLTF. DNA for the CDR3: TGCGCCAGCGCCCCAGGGGGCAACTCTGGGGCCAACGTCCTGACTTTC.

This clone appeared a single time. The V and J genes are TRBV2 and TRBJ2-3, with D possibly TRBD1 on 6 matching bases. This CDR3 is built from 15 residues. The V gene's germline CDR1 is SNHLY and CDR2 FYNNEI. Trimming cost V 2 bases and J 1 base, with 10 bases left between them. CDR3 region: CASSEIEGGTDTQYF. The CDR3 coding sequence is TGTGCCAGCAGTGAAATAGAGGGGGGCACAGATACGCAGTATTTT. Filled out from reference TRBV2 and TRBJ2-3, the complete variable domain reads EPEVTQTPSHQVTQMGQEVILRCVPISNHLYFYWYRQILGQKVEFLVSFYNNEISEKSEIFDDQFSVERPDGSNFTLKIRSTKLEDSAMYFCASSEIEGGTDTQYFGPGTRLTVL.

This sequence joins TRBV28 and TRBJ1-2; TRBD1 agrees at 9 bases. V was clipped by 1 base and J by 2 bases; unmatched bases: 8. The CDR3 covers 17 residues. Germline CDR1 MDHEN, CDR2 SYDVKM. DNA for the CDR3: TGTGCCAGCAGTTTATACCTGGAGGGACAGGGCAACTATGGCTACACCTTC. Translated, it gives CASSLYLEGQGNYGYTF.

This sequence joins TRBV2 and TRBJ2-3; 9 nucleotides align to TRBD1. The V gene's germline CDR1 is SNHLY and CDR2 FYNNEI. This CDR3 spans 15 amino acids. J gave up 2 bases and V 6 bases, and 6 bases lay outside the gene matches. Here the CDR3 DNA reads TGTGCCAGCAGGAGGACAGGGGTTTTCACAGATACGCAGTATTTT. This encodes CASRRTGVFTDTQYF.

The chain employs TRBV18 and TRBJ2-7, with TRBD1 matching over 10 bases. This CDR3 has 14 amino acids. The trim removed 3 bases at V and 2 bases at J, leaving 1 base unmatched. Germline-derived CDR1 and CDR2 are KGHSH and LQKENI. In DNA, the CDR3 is TGTGCCAGCTCACCCGGGACAGGGGCCTACGAGCAGTACTTC. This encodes CASSPGTGAYEQYF.

In nucleotides, the CDR3 is TGTGCCAGCTCAAAAAGTGGGCGCTCTGGGGCCAACGTCCTGACTTTC. Translating it yields CASSKSGRSGANVLTF. The V and J genes are TRBV18 and TRBJ2-6, with no clear D. CDR3 length: 16 residues. V lost 5 bases, J lost 0 bases, and 11 bases lay in between. The germline V gene encodes CDR1 KGHSH and CDR2 LQKENI.

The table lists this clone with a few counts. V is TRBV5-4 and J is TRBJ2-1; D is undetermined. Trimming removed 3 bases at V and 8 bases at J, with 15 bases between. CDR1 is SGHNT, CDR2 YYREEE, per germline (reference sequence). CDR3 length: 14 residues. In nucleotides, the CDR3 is TGTGCCAGCAGCTCGAGCGATCTAGACTATGAGCAGTTCTTC. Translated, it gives CASSSSDLDYEQFF.

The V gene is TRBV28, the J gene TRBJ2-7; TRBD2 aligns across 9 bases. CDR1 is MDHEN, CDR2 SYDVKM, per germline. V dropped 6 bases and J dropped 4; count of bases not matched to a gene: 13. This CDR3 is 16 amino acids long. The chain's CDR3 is CASRASGIKGTYEQYF. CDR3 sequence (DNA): TGTGCCAGCAGGGCTAGCGGGATTAAAGGGACGTACGAGCAGTACTTC.

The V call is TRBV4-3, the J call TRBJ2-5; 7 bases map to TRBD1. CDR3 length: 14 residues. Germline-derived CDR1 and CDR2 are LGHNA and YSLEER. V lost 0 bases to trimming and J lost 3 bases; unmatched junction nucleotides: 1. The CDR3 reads CASSQDQGEETQYF. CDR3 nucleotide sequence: TGCGCCAGCAGCCAAGACCAGGGGGAAGAGACCCAGTACTTC.

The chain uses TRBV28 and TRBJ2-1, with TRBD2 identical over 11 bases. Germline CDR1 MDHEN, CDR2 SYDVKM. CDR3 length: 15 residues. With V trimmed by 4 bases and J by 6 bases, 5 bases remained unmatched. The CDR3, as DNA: TGTGCCAGCAGTTCCCTAGCGGGAGGAACCAATGAGCAGTTCTTC. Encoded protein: CASSSLAGGTNEQFF.

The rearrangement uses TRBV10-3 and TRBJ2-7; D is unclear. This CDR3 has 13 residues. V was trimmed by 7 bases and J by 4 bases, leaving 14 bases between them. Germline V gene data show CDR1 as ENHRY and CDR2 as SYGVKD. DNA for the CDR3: TGTGCCATCAAAACACCTGAGGATTACGAGCAGTACTTC. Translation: CAIKTPEDYEQYF.

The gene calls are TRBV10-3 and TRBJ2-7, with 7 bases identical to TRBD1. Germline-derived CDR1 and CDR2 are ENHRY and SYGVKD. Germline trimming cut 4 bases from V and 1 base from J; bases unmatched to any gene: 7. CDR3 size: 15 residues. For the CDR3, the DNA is TGTGCCATCAGTGGCCGGGACAGAAGGTCCTACGAGCAGTACTTC. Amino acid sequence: CAISGRDRRSYEQYF.

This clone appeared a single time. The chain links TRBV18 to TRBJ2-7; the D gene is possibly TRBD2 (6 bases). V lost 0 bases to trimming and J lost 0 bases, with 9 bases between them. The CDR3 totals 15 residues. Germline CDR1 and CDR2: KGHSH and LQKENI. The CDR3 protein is CASSPPRESSYEQYF. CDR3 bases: TGTGCCAGCTCACCACCCCGGGAGAGCTCCTACGAGCAGTACTTC.

CDR3 in amino acids: CASSFGSSTDYEQYF. The CDR3 bases are TGTGCCAGCAGCTTTGGGAGCAGTACGGATTACGAGCAGTACTTC. The chain is built from TRBV7-9 and TRBJ2-7, with D possibly matching TRBD2 (5 bases). Germline assignment: CDR1 SEHNR and CDR2 FQNEAQ (reference sequence). This CDR3 has 15 residues. V lost 3 bases and J 4 bases, leaving 16 bases between the germline ends.